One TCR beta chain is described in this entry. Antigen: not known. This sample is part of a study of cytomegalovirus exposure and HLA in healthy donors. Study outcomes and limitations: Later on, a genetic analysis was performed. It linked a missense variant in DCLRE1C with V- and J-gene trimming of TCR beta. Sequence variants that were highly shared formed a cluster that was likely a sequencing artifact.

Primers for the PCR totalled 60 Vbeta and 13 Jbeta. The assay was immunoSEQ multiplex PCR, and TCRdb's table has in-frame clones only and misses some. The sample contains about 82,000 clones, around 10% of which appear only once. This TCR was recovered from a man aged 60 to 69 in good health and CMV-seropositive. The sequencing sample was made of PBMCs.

The DNA for the CDR3 is TGTGCCAGCAGCCCAGGGCTAGCGGGGGGAGGGGATACGCAGTATTTT. Translated: CASSPGLAGGGDTQYF. The chain recombines TRBV11-2 with TRBJ2-3, with 11 nucleotides matching TRBD2. Per germline, CDR1 SGHAT and CDR2 FQNNGV. This CDR3 is 16 amino acids long. Germline trimming cut 5 bases from V and 6 bases from J; bases unmatched to any gene: 10.